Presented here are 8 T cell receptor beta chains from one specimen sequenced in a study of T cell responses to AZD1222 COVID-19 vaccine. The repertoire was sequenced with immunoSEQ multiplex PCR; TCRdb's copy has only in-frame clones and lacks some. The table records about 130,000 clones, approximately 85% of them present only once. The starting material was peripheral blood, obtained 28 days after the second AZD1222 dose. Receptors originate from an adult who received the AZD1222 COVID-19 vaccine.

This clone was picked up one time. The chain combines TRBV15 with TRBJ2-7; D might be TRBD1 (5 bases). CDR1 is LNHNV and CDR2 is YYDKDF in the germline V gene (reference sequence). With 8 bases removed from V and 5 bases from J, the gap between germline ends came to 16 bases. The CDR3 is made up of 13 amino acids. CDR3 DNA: TGTGCCACCGGGGCAGGATGGGGCAACGAGCAGTACTTC. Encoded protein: CATGAGWGNEQYF.

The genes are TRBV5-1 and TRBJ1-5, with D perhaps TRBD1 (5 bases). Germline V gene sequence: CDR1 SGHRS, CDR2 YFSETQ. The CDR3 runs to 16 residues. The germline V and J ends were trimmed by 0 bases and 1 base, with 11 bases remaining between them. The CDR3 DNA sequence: TGCGCCAGCAGCTTGGCCCCCGGGGGGAGCAATCAGCCCCAGCATTTT. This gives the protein CASSLAPGGSNQPQHF.

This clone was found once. CDR3 bases: TGTGCCAGCAGCCAAGTAGGGTCTAGCGGGGGCCCAAGCACAGATACGCAGTATTTT. This codes for CASSQVGSSGGPSTDTQYF. V is TRBV3-1 (or the pseudogene TRBV3-2) and J is TRBJ2-3; the match to TRBD2 covers 10 bases. CDR3 length: 19 amino acids. Trimming took 1 base from V and 0 from J; bases not matched to a gene: 10. In germline, CDR1 is LGHDT, CDR2 YNNKEL (reference sequence).

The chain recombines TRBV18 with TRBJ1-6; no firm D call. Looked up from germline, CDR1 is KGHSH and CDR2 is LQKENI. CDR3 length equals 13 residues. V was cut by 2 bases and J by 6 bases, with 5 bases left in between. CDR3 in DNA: TGTGCCAGCTCACCAGGGAGTAATTCACCCCTCCACTTT. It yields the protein CASSPGSNSPLHF.

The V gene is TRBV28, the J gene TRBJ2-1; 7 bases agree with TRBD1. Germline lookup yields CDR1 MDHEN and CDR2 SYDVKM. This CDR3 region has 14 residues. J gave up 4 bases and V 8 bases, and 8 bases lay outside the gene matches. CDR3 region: CASPSGTDYNEQFF. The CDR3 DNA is TGTGCCAGCCCCTCCGGGACAGATTACAATGAGCAGTTCTTC.

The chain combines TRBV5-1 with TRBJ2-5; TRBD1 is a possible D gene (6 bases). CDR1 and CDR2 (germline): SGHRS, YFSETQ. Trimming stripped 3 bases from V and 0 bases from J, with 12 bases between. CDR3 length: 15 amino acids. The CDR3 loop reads CASSSQGSNQETQYF. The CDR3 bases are TGCGCCAGCAGCTCTCAGGGGAGCAACCAAGAGACCCAGTACTTC.

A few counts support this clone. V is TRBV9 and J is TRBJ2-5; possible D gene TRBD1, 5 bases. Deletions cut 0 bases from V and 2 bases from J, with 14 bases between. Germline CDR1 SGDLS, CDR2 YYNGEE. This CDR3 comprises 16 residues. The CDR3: CASSVDQRGWQETQYF. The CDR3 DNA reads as TGTGCCAGCAGCGTAGATCAAAGGGGCTGGCAAGAGACCCAGTACTTC.

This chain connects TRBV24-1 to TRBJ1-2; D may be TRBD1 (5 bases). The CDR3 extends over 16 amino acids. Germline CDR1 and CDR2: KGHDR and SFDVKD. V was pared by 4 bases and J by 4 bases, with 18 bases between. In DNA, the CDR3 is TGTGCCACCAGTGAACCGGGGGGGACCGACCCCTATGGCTACACCTTC. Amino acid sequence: CATSEPGGTDPYGYTF.